The clone carrying this T cell receptor beta chain occurred once. As yet, its antigen is unknown. Template material for amplifying TCR beta CDR3 regions consisted of RNA transcripts. TCR CDR3 regions were first amplified by RT-PCR with HTBI primers. MiXCR, run by TCRdb on the multiplex PCR reads, gives a single entry per CDR3 protein. The table lists approximately 370,000 distinct CDR3 sequences, 15% to 20% of them singletons, with roughly 35% in the top ten. This sample was taken from a study of T cells in Graves' hyperthyroidism and ophthalmopathy. Overall study context: Peripheral blood was taken when the disease was first diagnosed, before any treatment began.

Overall study results and limits: Researchers found most expanded thyroid clonotypes above 0.001 in blood as well.

CDR1 and CDR2 (germline): KGHDR, SFDVKD. The V and J ends lost 5 bases and 4 bases, in that order; junction bases with no gene match: 10. This CDR3 region has 17 residues. Sequencing input: blood. The chain has TRBV24-1 and TRBJ2-3; 11 bases line up with TRBD2. The source is a woman in her thirties with Graves' hyperthyroidism that later progressed to Graves' ophthalmopathy. Here the CDR3 reads CATSGPTSGSWADTQYF. CDR3 coding DNA: TGTGCCACCAGTGGCCCCACTAGCGGGAGTTGGGCAGATACGCAGTATTTT.